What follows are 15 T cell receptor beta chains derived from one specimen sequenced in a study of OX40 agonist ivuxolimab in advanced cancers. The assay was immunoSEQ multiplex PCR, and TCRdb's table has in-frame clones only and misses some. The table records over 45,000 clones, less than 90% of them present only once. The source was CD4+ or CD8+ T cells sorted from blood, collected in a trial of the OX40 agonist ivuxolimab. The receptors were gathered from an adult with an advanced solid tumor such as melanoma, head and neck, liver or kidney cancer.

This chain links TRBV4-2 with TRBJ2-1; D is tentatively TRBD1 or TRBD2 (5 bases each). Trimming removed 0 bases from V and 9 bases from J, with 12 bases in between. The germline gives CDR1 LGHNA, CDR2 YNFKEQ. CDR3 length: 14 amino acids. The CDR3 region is CASSQDLRGGEQFF. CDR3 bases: TGTGCCAGCAGCCAAGATCTGAGGGGTGGTGAGCAGTTCTTC.

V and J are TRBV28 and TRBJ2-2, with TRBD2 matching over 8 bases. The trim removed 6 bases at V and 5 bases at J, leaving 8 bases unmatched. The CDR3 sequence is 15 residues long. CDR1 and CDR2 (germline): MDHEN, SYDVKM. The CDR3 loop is CASSAAGGWTGELFF. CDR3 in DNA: TGTGCCAGCAGCGCGGCGGGGGGTTGGACCGGGGAGCTGTTTTTT.

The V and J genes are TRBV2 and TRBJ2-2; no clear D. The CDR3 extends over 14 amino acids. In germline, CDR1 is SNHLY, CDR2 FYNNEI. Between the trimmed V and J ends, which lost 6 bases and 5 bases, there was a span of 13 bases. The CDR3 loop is CASRERLDTGELFF. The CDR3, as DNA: TGTGCCAGCAGAGAAAGACTGGATACCGGGGAGCTGTTTTTT.

The CDR3 loop reads CASSLEGGAYGYTF. The CDR3 DNA reads TGTGCCAGCAGCTTAGAAGGGGGGGCCTATGGCTACACCTTC. The V gene is TRBV7-2, the J gene TRBJ1-2; D is perhaps TRBD1 (6 bases). This CDR3 contains 14 residues. Trimming took off 1 base at V and 4 bases at J, with 10 bases between the two ends. Germline V gene lookup returns CDR1 SGHTA and CDR2 FQGNSA.

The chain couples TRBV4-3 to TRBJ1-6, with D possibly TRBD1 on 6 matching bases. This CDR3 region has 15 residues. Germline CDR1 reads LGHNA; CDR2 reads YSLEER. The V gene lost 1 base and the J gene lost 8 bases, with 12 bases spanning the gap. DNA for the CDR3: TGCGCCAGCAGCCAAGTGGGGGCGTTGGATTCACCCCTCCACTTT. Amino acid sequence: CASSQVGALDSPLHF.

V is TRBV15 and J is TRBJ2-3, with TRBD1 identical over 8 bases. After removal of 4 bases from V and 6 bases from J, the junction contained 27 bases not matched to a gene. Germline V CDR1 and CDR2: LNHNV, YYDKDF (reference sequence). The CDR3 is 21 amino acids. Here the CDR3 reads CATSTTTGVRAVPSRRDTQYF. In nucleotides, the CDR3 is TGTGCCACCAGCACGACGACAGGGGTGCGCGCGGTACCAAGCCGTCGGGATACGCAGTATTTT.

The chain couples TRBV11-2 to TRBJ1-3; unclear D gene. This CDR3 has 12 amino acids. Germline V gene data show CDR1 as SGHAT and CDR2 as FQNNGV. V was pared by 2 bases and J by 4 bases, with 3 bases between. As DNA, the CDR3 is TGTGCCAGCAGCTTATGGGGAAACACCATATATTTT. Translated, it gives CASSLWGNTIYF.

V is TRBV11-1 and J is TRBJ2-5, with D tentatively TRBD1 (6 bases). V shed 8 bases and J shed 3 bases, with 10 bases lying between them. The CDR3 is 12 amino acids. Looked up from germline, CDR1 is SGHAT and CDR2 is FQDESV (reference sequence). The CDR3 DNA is TGTGCCAGCGGGGCAGGGGAAGAGACCCAGTACTTC. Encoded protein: CASGAGEETQYF.

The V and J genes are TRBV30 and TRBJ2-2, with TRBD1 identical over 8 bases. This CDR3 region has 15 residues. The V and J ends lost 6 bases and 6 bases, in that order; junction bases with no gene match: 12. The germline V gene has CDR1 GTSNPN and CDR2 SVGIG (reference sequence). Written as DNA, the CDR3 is TGTGCCTGCCCCGGGGGACAGGCTGGCGCCGGGGAGCTGTTTTTT. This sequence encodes CACPGGQAGAGELFF. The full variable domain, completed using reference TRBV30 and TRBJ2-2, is SQTIHQWPATLVQPVGSPLSLECTVEGTSNPNLYWYRQAAGRGLQLLFYSVGIGQISSEVPQNLSASRPQDRQFILSSKKLLLSDSGFYLCACPGGQAGAGELFFGEGSRLTVL.

Here the CDR3 reads CASSGTGGKKETQYF. CDR3 sequence (DNA): TGTGCCAGCAGCGGCACAGGGGGAAAGAAAGAGACCCAGTACTTC. The chain joins TRBV9 to TRBJ2-5; 8 bases map to TRBD1. Per germline, CDR1 SGDLS and CDR2 YYNGEE. The CDR3 runs 15 residues. The junction had 7 bases not matched to a gene; V was cut back by 3 bases and J by 3 bases.

The CDR3 reads CASSLGAGVAYEQYF. CDR3 coding DNA: TGTGCCAGCAGCTTAGGGGCGGGAGTCGCCTACGAGCAGTACTTC. This sequence joins TRBV11-2 and TRBJ2-7, with 7 bases that match TRBD2. The CDR3 has 15 residues. Trimming at V came to 1 base and at J to 2 bases, leaving 5 bases not matched to a gene. Germline CDR1 SGHAT, CDR2 FQNNGV.

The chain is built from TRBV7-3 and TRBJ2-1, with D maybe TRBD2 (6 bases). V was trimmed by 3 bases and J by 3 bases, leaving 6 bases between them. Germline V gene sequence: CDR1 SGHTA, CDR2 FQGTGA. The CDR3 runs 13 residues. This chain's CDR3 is CASSLRGYNEQFF. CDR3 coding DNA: TGTGCCAGCAGCTTGCGGGGCTACAATGAGCAGTTCTTC.

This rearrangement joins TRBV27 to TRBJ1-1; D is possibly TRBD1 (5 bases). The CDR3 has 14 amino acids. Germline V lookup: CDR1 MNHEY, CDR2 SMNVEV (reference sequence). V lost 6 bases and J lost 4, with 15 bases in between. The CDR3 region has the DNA TGTGCCAGCAGGGACATTGGGGTGAGCACTGAAGCTTTCTTT. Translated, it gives CASRDIGVSTEAFF.

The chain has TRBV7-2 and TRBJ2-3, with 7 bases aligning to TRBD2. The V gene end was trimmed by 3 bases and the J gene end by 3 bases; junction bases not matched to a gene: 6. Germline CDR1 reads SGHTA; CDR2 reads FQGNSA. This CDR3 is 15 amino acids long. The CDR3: CASSFTGGPTDTQYF. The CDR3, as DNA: TGTGCCAGCAGCTTCACGGGGGGTCCAACAGATACGCAGTATTTT. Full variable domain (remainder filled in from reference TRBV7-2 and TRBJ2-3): GAGVSQSPSNKVTEKGKDVELRCDPISGHTALYWYRQSLGQGLEFLIYFQGNSAPDKSGLPSDRFSAERTGGSVSTLTIQRTQQEDSAVYLCASSFTGGPTDTQYFGPGTRLTVL.

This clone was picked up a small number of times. CDR3 protein: CASSPTQGEYGYTF. CDR3 coding DNA: TGTGCCAGCAGTCCAACACAGGGGGAGTATGGCTACACCTTC. V usage is TRBV6-1 and J usage is TRBJ1-2; 8 positions agree with TRBD1. CDR3 length: 14 amino acids. Trimming took 5 bases from V and 5 from J; bases not matched to a gene: 7. Germline-derived CDR1 and CDR2 are MNHNS and SASEGT.